What follows is one T cell receptor (beta chain) and its context. Its target is not known. The table came from immunoSEQ multiplex PCR; TCRdb's copy has only in-frame clones and leaves some out. The table has about 13,000 clones, 74% seen once. This specimen comes from a study of tumor-infiltrating lymphocytes in localized non-small cell lung cancer. About the research overall: Resected tumor was paired with non-adjacent uninvolved lung from the same patient.

The study, taken as a whole, reports: Technical variation could not be separated from intratumor heterogeneity here. TCRbeta sequencing showed higher T cell infiltration in tumors than uninvolved lung.

V was clipped by 3 bases and J by 5 bases, with 10 bases between them. The CDR3 is made up of 13 amino acids. Germline V lookup: CDR1 MGHDK, CDR2 SYGVNS. Sequenced input: uninvolved lung tissue not adjacent to the tumor. The chain combines TRBV25-1 with TRBJ2-5; possible D gene TRBD2, 6 bases. This TCR derives from a human donor with non-small cell lung cancer. For the CDR3, the DNA is TGTGCCAGCAGTGATGGGGGGAGGGAGACCCAGTACTTC. It yields the protein CASSDGGRETQYF. Combining the CDR3 with reference TRBV25-1 and TRBJ2-5 gives the whole variable domain EADIYQTPRYLVIGTGKKITLECSQTMGHDKMYWYQQDPGMELHLIHYSYGVNSTEKGDLSSESTVSRIRTEHFPLTLESARPSHTSQYLCASSDGGRETQYFGPGTRLLVL.